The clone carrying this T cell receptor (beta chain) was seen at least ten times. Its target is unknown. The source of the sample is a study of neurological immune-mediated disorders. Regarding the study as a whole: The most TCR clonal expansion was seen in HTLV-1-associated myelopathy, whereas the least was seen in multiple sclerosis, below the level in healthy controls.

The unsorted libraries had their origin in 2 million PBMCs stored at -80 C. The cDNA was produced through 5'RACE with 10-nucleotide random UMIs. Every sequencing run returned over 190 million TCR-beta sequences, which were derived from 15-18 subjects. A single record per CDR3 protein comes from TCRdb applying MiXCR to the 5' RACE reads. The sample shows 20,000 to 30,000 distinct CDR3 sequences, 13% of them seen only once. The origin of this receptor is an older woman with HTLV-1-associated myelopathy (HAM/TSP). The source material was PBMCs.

The DNA of the CDR3 is TGCGCCAGCAGCTTATACTCAACGGGGACAGACGGAAACACCATATATTTT. Its translation is CASSLYSTGTDGNTIYF. The chain joins TRBV5-1 to TRBJ1-3; 7 nucleotides align to TRBD1. Trimming removed 2 bases from V and 4 bases from J; junction bases left unmatched: 12. CDR1 and CDR2 (germline): SGHRS, YFSETQ. The CDR3 has 17 amino acids.